What follows are 28 T cell receptor beta chains derived from one specimen sequenced in a study of blood T cell repertoires in COVID-19. Generated by immunoSEQ multiplex PCR, the TCRdb table keeps only in-frame clones and is missing some. The table lists hundreds of thousands of clones, roughly 85% of them singletons. Sample: PBMCs or T cells enriched from blood (not recorded which). Receptors were obtained from a woman aged 45 to 65 who had recovered from COVID-19.

This clone was recorded a few times. This chain links TRBV21-1 with TRBJ1-1; TRBD1, the D gene given by the table, was not confirmed from the DNA. TRBV21-1 is a pseudogene locus. The CDR3 length is 18 residues. The CDR3 protein is CASSKGLTPQAMNTEAFF. As DNA, the CDR3 is TGTGCCAGCAGCAAAGGCCTCACCCCCCAGGCGATGAACACTGAAGCTTTCTTT.

The chain combines TRBV7-8 with TRBJ2-7, with D maybe TRBD2 (6 bases). The CDR3 sequence is 14 residues long. CDR1 and CDR2 (germline): SGHVS, FQNEAQ. The V and J ends lost 5 bases and 1 base respectively, with 12 bases between them. The CDR3 DNA is TGTGCCAGCAGCGCCGCGGGGTTTTCCTACGAGCAGTACTTC. It translates to CASSAAGFSYEQYF.

CDR3 protein: CASSSPSSGNTIYF. CDR3 DNA sequence: TGTGCCAGCAGTTCGCCCAGCTCTGGAAACACCATATATTTT. The chain carries TRBV28 and TRBJ1-3; no clear D. The CDR3 covers 14 residues. The V end was cut by 4 bases, the J end by 0 bases, with 7 bases between. Per the germline V gene, CDR1 is MDHEN and CDR2 is SYDVKM.

The chain has TRBV29-1 and TRBJ1-1; 8 bases map to TRBD1. Germline V gene data show CDR1 as SQVTM and CDR2 as ANQGSEA. The CDR3 totals 12 residues. V trimming: 7 bases; J trimming: 7 bases; junction bases outside the gene matches: 8. The CDR3 loop reads CSARGQGLEAFF. The CDR3 region has the DNA TGCAGCGCCAGAGGACAGGGCCTTGAAGCTTTCTTT.

This chain joins TRBV12-2 and TRBJ2-1; TRBD2 was called by the table and not checked on the DNA. TRBV12-2 is an annotated pseudogene. CDR3 length: 16 residues. The CDR3 is CASRLTGLSGSDEQFF. CDR3 nucleotide sequence: TGTGCAAGTCGCTTAACGGGCCTCAGTGGGAGCGATGAGCAGTTCTTC.

The chain is built from TRBV6-2 or TRBV6-3 and TRBJ1-3; 7 bases align to TRBD1. V trimming: 2 bases; J trimming: 4 bases; junction bases outside the gene matches: 2. The CDR3 extends over 14 amino acids. Per the germline V gene, CDR1 is MNHEY and CDR2 is SVGEGT. DNA for the CDR3: TGTGCCAGCAGTTACGGGACAGTCGGAAACACCATATATTTT. Its protein product is CASSYGTVGNTIYF.

The rearrangement uses TRBV3-1 (or the pseudogene TRBV3-2) and TRBJ2-1, with D tentatively TRBD2 (6 bases). Per the germline V gene, CDR1 is LGHDT and CDR2 is YNNKEL (reference sequence). The CDR3 loop spans 17 amino acids. V was shortened by 4 bases and J by 4 bases, with 20 bases between the two germline ends. Here the CDR3 reads CASSPRGRGTGYNEQFF. The CDR3 DNA reads TGTGCCAGCAGCCCACGCGGGCGCGGGACCGGTTACAATGAGCAGTTCTTC.

The V gene is TRBV15, the J gene TRBJ1-1; 8 bases are shared with TRBD1. The germline CDR1 and CDR2 sequences are LNHNV and YYDKDF (reference sequence). The V segment lost 0 bases and the J segment 4 bases; nucleotides outside the gene matches: 7. The CDR3 runs to 16 residues. The CDR3 protein is CATSRDPGQATTEAFF. The CDR3 DNA reads as TGTGCCACCAGCAGAGATCCGGGACAGGCCACCACTGAAGCTTTCTTT.

The chain joins TRBV7-8 to TRBJ2-1; TRBD1 matches 7 bases. In germline, CDR1 is SGHVS, CDR2 FQNEAQ. The CDR3 extends over 13 amino acids. Germline trimming cut 5 bases from V and 6 bases from J; bases unmatched to any gene: 4. This CDR3 reads CASSLDRVNEQFF. The CDR3 nucleotides read TGTGCCAGCAGCCTTGACAGGGTCAATGAGCAGTTCTTC.

CDR3 sequence reads: CASSLSGDREQYF. The CDR3 coding sequence is TGTGCCAGCAGTTTATCCGGGGATCGCGAGCAGTACTTC. The V and J genes are TRBV28 and TRBJ2-7, with D perhaps matching TRBD2 (5 bases). The CDR3 covers 13 residues. The germline gives CDR1 MDHEN, CDR2 SYDVKM. V was cut by 1 base and J by 6 bases, with 10 bases left in between.

V is TRBV30 and J is TRBJ1-5; weak D call: TRBD1 (5 bases). CDR1 GTSNPN and CDR2 SVGIG come from the germline V gene (reference sequence). V was cut by 5 bases and J by 1 base, with 9 bases left in between. The CDR3 extends over 13 amino acids. This CDR3 is CAWGTGSNQPQHF. CDR3 in DNA: TGTGCCTGGGGTACAGGAAGCAATCAGCCCCAGCATTTT. The full variable domain, in which reference TRBV30 and TRBJ1-5 provide the parts outside the CDR3, is SQTIHQWPATLVQPVGSPLSLECTVEGTSNPNLYWYRQAAGRGLQLLFYSVGIGQISSEVPQNLSASRPQDRQFILSSKKLLLSDSGFYLCAWGTGSNQPQHFGDGTRLSIL.

This chain uses TRBV7-9 with TRBJ1-2, with no clear D. The CDR3 consists of 16 residues. Per the germline V gene, CDR1 is SEHNR and CDR2 is FQNEAQ (reference sequence). V lost 4 bases and J lost 8, with 23 bases in between. CDR3 nucleotides: TGTGCCAGCAGCTCCCCAGACTCGACGGTGCAAGGAGGCTACACCTTC. Amino acids: CASSSPDSTVQGGYTF.

This chain connects TRBV5-4 to TRBJ1-4; 11 bases map to TRBD1. This CDR3 is built from 16 residues. Germline CDR1 SGHNT, CDR2 YYREEE (reference sequence). V gave up 4 bases and J gave up 6 bases; unmatched junction bases: 8. CDR3 DNA: TGTGCCAGCAGCATCCGGACAGGGGGCCAGTATGAAAAACTGTTTTTT. The encoded protein is CASSIRTGGQYEKLFF. The full variable domain, in which reference TRBV5-4 and TRBJ1-4 provide the parts outside the CDR3, is ETGVTQSPTHLIKTRGQQVTLRCSSQSGHNTVSWYQQALGQGPQFIFQYYREEENGRGNFPPRFSGLQFPNYSSELNVNALELDDSALYLCASSIRTGGQYEKLFFGSGTQLSVL.

V gene TRBV29-1 combines with J gene TRBJ1-1; possibly TRBD1 for D (5 bases). CDR3 length: 11 residues. The V and J ends lost 8 bases and 4 bases respectively, with 11 bases between them. The germline V gene encodes CDR1 SQVTM and CDR2 ANQGSEA. The CDR3 DNA reads as TGCAGCACCATTAGGGGCACTGAAGCTTTCTTT. Amino acid sequence: CSTIRGTEAFF.

In its sample, this clone was seen a few times. The rearrangement links TRBV6-5 to TRBJ2-3, with TRBD1 identical over 8 bases. With 6 bases clipped from V and 3 bases from J, the junction kept 5 bases outside the gene matches. Germline V gene data show CDR1 as MNHEY and CDR2 as SVGAGI. This CDR3 comprises 14 residues. In nucleotides, the CDR3 is TGTGCCAGCAGCAGGGGGCGCCGGACAGATACGCAGTATTTT. It specifies CASSRGRRTDTQYF.

The gene calls are TRBV2 and TRBJ1-4; 7 positions match TRBD1. Unmatched junction bases numbered 7, after V lost 6 bases and J lost 6 bases. From germline, CDR1 is SNHLY and CDR2 FYNNEI. CDR3 length: 14 residues. The CDR3: CASRKVGTDEKLFF. CDR3 in DNA: TGTGCCAGCAGAAAAGTGGGGACAGATGAAAAACTGTTTTTT.

The chain couples TRBV3-1 (or the pseudogene TRBV3-2) to TRBJ1-2; 9 bases match TRBD1. V trimming: 4 bases; J trimming: 3 bases; junction bases outside the gene matches: 6. The CDR3 consists of 15 residues. Germline lookup yields CDR1 LGHDT and CDR2 YNNKEL (reference sequence). The CDR3 DNA sequence: TGTGCCAGCAGCCCCGGGACAGGGTCCGACTATGGCTACACCTTC. It encodes CASSPGTGSDYGYTF.

The chain is built from TRBV21-1 and TRBJ2-3; TRBD2, the table's D call, lacks a check against the DNA. TRBV21-1 is listed as a pseudogene. This CDR3 spans 15 amino acids. CDR3 sequence reads: CASSSGRGCGDTQYF. The CDR3 DNA reads TGTGCCAGCAGTAGCGGGAGGGGTTGCGGAGATACGCAGTATTTT.

The chain is built from TRBV5-4 and TRBJ2-7; TRBD1 matches at 10 bases. CDR1 and CDR2 (germline): SGHNT, YYREEE (reference sequence). V dropped 5 bases and J dropped 1; count of bases not matched to a gene: 0. The CDR3 covers 13 residues. The CDR3: CASRGQGSYEQYF. CDR3 in DNA: TGTGCCAGCAGGGGACAGGGGTCCTACGAGCAGTACTTC.

This rearrangement joins TRBV18 to TRBJ2-1; D might be TRBD2 (6 bases). The germline V gene has CDR1 KGHSH and CDR2 LQKENI. With 6 bases removed from V and 3 bases from J, the gap between germline ends came to 15 bases. The CDR3 extends over 15 amino acids. The chain's CDR3 is CASSPRGTNYNEQFF. For the CDR3, the DNA is TGTGCCAGCTCGCCCCGCGGGACCAACTACAATGAGCAGTTCTTC.

This rearrangement joins TRBV11-2 to TRBJ2-7; 9 nucleotides match TRBD1. Unmatched junction bases numbered 3, after V lost 0 bases and J lost 6 bases. In germline, CDR1 is SGHAT, CDR2 FQNNGV. The CDR3 is 14 residues long. CDR3 coding DNA: TGTGCCAGCAGCTTAGATGGGACAGGGTCCGAGCAGTACTTC. The encoded protein is CASSLDGTGSEQYF.

The chain recombines TRBV15 with TRBJ1-2; possible D gene TRBD1, 5 bases. The CDR3 sequence is 14 residues long. Trimming left V 3 bases short and J 0 bases short, with 8 bases between. Germline assignment: CDR1 LNHNV and CDR2 YYDKDF (reference sequence). The DNA for the CDR3 is TGTGCCACCAGCAGCCCAGGGTCTAACTATGGCTACACCTTC. Translated, it gives CATSSPGSNYGYTF.

This clone was seen only a few times. The chain joins TRBV30 to TRBJ1-1; D is unresolved. The CDR3 runs to 12 residues. Germline CDR1 GTSNPN, CDR2 SVGIG (reference sequence). V was clipped by 0 bases and J by 1 base, with 3 bases between them. CDR3 in DNA: TGTGCCTGGAGTGTAGCGAACACTGAAGCTTTCTTT. It is translated as CAWSVANTEAFF.

The V gene is TRBV14, the J gene TRBJ2-7, with 9 positions matching TRBD1. Looked up from germline, CDR1 is SGHDN and CDR2 is FVKESK. V lost 4 bases, J lost 2 bases, and 3 bases stayed unmatched. The CDR3 length is 14 residues. CDR3 sequence: CASSRQGGPYEQYF. The CDR3 DNA follows: TGTGCCAGCAGCCGACAGGGGGGGCCCTACGAGCAGTACTTC.

The chain has TRBV6-5 and TRBJ2-1; 7 bases line up with TRBD2. Trimming at V came to 6 bases and at J to 9 bases, leaving 8 bases not matched to a gene. The V gene's germline CDR1 is MNHEY and CDR2 SVGAGI. This CDR3 region has 13 residues. CDR3 sequence reads: CASRRETYGEQFF. The CDR3, as DNA: TGTGCCAGCAGGCGGGAGACGTACGGTGAGCAGTTCTTC.

This clone was recorded once. This chain uses TRBV7-9 with TRBJ2-5, with a possible D match to TRBD2 (5 bases). Germline V gene data show CDR1 as SEHNR and CDR2 as FQNEAQ (reference sequence). The CDR3 loop spans 11 amino acids. Between the trimmed V and J ends, which lost 5 bases and 5 bases, there was a span of 6 bases. The DNA for the CDR3 is TGTGCCAGCAGCCGAGGGGAGACCCAGTACTTC. Its protein is CASSRGETQYF. Full variable domain (missing parts from reference TRBV7-9 and TRBJ2-5): DTGVSQNPRHKITKRGQNVTFRCDPISEHNRLYWYRQTLGQGPEFLTYFQNEAQLEKSRLLSDRFSAERPKGSFSTLEIQRTEQGDSAMYLCASSRGETQYFGPGTRLLVL.

The gene calls are TRBV7-2 and TRBJ1-5; 10 bases map to TRBD1. The germline CDR1 and CDR2 sequences are SGHTA and FQGNSA. The J segment lost 4 bases and the V segment lost 3 bases, leaving 3 bases of the junction unmatched. The CDR3 runs to 15 residues. The CDR3 sequence is CASSFKGQGNQPQHF. CDR3 coding DNA: TGTGCCAGCAGCTTTAAGGGACAGGGGAATCAGCCCCAGCATTTT.

This clone is a singleton in its sample. V is TRBV30 and J is TRBJ1-1, with D unclear. This CDR3 has 13 amino acids. Deletions cut 0 bases from V and 3 bases from J, with 8 bases between. Per germline, CDR1 GTSNPN and CDR2 SVGIG (reference sequence). CDR3 nucleotides: TGTGCCTGGAGTGTACTACTAGACACTGAAGCTTTCTTT. Translating gives CAWSVLLDTEAFF.